The 29 T cell receptor beta chains below come from one sample, sequenced in a study of shared clonotypes between healthy human individuals. Profiled with immunoSEQ multiplex PCR; TCRdb holds only in-frame clones, not every one. The sample contains about 960,000 clones, 76% of which appear only once. Sequencing was performed on memory CD4+ T cells sorted from blood. Subset of the sample: CD45RA-negative fraction. Receptor source: a man aged 18 to 29 in good health.

V is TRBV6-5 and J is TRBJ2-7, with D perhaps matching TRBD1 or TRBD2 (5 bases each). The CDR3 runs 12 residues. V was clipped by 6 bases and J by 6 bases, with 12 bases between them. Germline loops: CDR1 MNHEY, CDR2 SVGAGI. Here the CDR3 reads CASRSDSGEQYF. CDR3 coding DNA: TGTGCCAGCAGGTCAGACAGCGGCGAGCAGTACTTC.

The rearrangement links TRBV10-1 to TRBJ2-1, with D maybe TRBD2 (7 bases). The germline gives CDR1 WNHNN, CDR2 SYGVQD (reference sequence). This CDR3 comprises 15 residues. The V end was cut by 7 bases, the J end by 12 bases, with 25 bases between. The CDR3 is CASTRGREPPLGQFF. The DNA for the CDR3 is TGCGCCAGCACCCGGGGGCGGGAGCCCCCTTTGGGGCAGTTCTTC.

V gene TRBV25-1 combines with J gene TRBJ2-4; D is undetermined. Looked up from germline, CDR1 is MGHDK and CDR2 is SYGVNS. There are 11 residues in the CDR3. Trimming cost V 4 bases and J 14 bases, with 12 bases left between them. In nucleotides, the CDR3 is TGTGCCAGCAGTGTTCCGGGCACAAAGTACTTC. Translation gives CASSVPGTKYF.

This chain links TRBV2 with TRBJ2-1; TRBD2 might be the D (6 bases). Germline lookup yields CDR1 SNHLY and CDR2 FYNNEI. This CDR3 comprises 17 residues. Trimming removed 5 bases at V and 2 bases at J, with 19 bases between. The CDR3 DNA is TGTGCCAGCAGTTTTACCCTTACCGGGGGAACCTACAATGAGCAGTTCTTC. Protein: CASSFTLTGGTYNEQFF.

This chain uses TRBV12-5 with TRBJ2-3; a weak D match, TRBD1 (6 bases). V was pared by 0 bases and J by 9 bases, with 7 bases between. Germline V gene lookup returns CDR1 LGHNT and CDR2 FRNRAP. The CDR3 consists of 12 residues. In DNA form, the CDR3 reads TGTGCTAGTGGTTTGGTACAGGGAACGCAGTATTTT. This translates into CASGLVQGTQYF.

The chain has TRBV7-2 and TRBJ2-5; no definite D call. CDR1 SGHTA and CDR2 FQGNSA come from the germline V gene. The V end lost 5 bases, the J end lost 5 bases, and 15 bases lay between the germline ends. The CDR3 spans 14 residues. The CDR3 here is CASSPLERLETQYF. CDR3 coding DNA: TGTGCCAGCAGCCCTCTAGAACGTTTGGAGACCCAGTACTTC.

V usage is TRBV28 and J usage is TRBJ1-2, with 8 positions matching TRBD1. The V gene end was trimmed by 4 bases and the J gene end by 5 bases; junction bases not matched to a gene: 9. This CDR3 comprises 15 residues. Germline V CDR1 and CDR2: MDHEN, SYDVKM. The CDR3 reads CASSSGTGGPYGYTF. CDR3 coding DNA: TGTGCCAGCAGTTCCGGGACAGGAGGGCCGTATGGCTACACCTTC.

This sequence joins TRBV10-1 and TRBJ2-7; D is unclear. V lost 5 bases and J 9 bases, leaving 17 bases between the germline ends. Per germline, CDR1 WNHNN and CDR2 SYGVQD (reference sequence). The CDR3 loop spans 13 amino acids. CDR3: CASSNGPALGQYF. DNA for the CDR3: TGCGCCAGCAGTAACGGACCGGCGCTAGGGCAGTACTTC.

The chain combines TRBV7-2 with TRBJ2-1, with D maybe TRBD2 (6 bases). CDR1 is SGHTA and CDR2 is FQGNSA in the germline V gene. Trimming cost V 5 bases and J 7 bases, with 9 bases left between them. CDR3 length: 12 amino acids. DNA for the CDR3: TGTGCCAGCAGCGGTAGCGGAAATGAGCAGTTCTTC. Its protein is CASSGSGNEQFF.

The chain couples TRBV2 to TRBJ2-1, with D maybe TRBD1 (6 bases). Germline values: CDR1 SNHLY, CDR2 FYNNEI. This CDR3 region has 13 residues. Trimming removed 10 bases from V and 4 bases from J, with 14 bases in between. CDR3 coding DNA: TGTGCCACTGGACAGTACCTTTACAATGAGCAGTTCTTC. It is translated as CATGQYLYNEQFF.

The chain joins TRBV28 to TRBJ1-5; 10 bases line up with TRBD1. Looked up from germline, CDR1 is MDHEN and CDR2 is SYDVKM. J gave up 1 base and V 5 bases, and 11 bases lay outside the gene matches. This CDR3 region has 18 residues. The DNA of the CDR3 is TGTGCCAGCAGTCTCTATGGACAGGGGGGGAGGAGCAATCAGCCCCAGCATTTT. This sequence encodes CASSLYGQGGRSNQPQHF. The full variable domain, completed using reference TRBV28 and TRBJ1-5, is DVKVTQSSRYLVKRTGEKVFLECVQDMDHENMFWYRQDPGLGLRLIYFSYDVKMKEKGDIPEGYSVSREKKERFSLILESASTNQTSMYLCASSLYGQGGRSNQPQHFGDGTRLSIL.

This chain uses TRBV28 with TRBJ1-1; D uncertain. CDR1 and CDR2 (germline): MDHEN, SYDVKM. V was shortened by 8 bases and J by 0 bases, with 10 bases between the two germline ends. The CDR3 sequence is 13 residues long. This CDR3 reads CASSQHMNTEAFF. The CDR3 DNA is TGTGCCAGCTCCCAGCACATGAACACTGAAGCTTTCTTT.

This rearrangement joins TRBV30 to TRBJ1-4; D ambiguous. The CDR3 covers 14 residues. V lost 3 bases and J lost 7, with 15 bases in between. The germline gives CDR1 GTSNPN, CDR2 SVGIG (reference sequence). The CDR3 DNA is TGTGCCTGGAGAATGGGAGATGTGCCTGAAAAACTGTTTTTT. Protein sequence: CAWRMGDVPEKLFF.

This chain links TRBV13 with TRBJ2-7, with D hard to call. Looked up from germline, CDR1 is PRHDT and CDR2 is FYEKMQ (reference sequence). The germline V and J ends were trimmed by 1 base and 5 bases, with 9 bases remaining between them. The CDR3 extends over 13 amino acids. The CDR3: CASSLEVGNEQYF. The CDR3 DNA sequence: TGTGCCAGCAGCTTAGAGGTGGGAAACGAGCAGTACTTC. Full variable domain (remainder filled in from reference TRBV13 and TRBJ2-7): AAGVIQSPRHLIKEKRETATLKCYPIPRHDTVYWYQQGPGQDPQFLISFYEKMQSDKGSIPDRFSAQQFSDYHSELNMSSLELGDSALYFCASSLEVGNEQYFGPGTRLTVT.

This clone was observed at least ten times. This rearrangement joins TRBV10-3 to TRBJ2-1; no firm D call. Germline CDR1 reads ENHRY; CDR2 reads SYGVKD. Deletions cut 10 bases from V and 2 bases from J, with 15 bases between. This CDR3 comprises 14 residues. The CDR3 region is CATTHPPAYNEQFF. CDR3 nucleotide sequence: TGTGCCACCACTCACCCCCCAGCCTACAATGAGCAGTTCTTC.

This clone came up a few times. The CDR3 sequence is CSAVTGALSYEQYF. In DNA form, the CDR3 reads TGCAGCGCTGTGACGGGGGCTCTCTCCTACGAGCAGTACTTC. V is TRBV29-1 and J is TRBJ2-7; the D call may be TRBD1 or TRBD2 (6 bases each). This CDR3 spans 14 amino acids. The germline V and J ends were trimmed by 7 bases and 0 bases, with 16 bases remaining between them. CDR1 is SQVTM, CDR2 ANQGSEA, per germline.

This CDR3 is CASSLRLASETQYF. Written as DNA, the CDR3 is TGTGCCAGCAGCTTACGACTAGCATCAGAGACCCAGTACTTC. The chain couples TRBV5-4 to TRBJ2-5, with 7 bases identical to TRBD2. The V gene's germline CDR1 is SGHNT and CDR2 YYREEE (reference sequence). The CDR3 is 14 amino acids. After removal of 2 bases from V and 4 bases from J, the junction contained 5 bases not matched to a gene.

V usage is TRBV18 and J usage is TRBJ1-5; 7 bases align to TRBD1. The V gene end was trimmed by 6 bases and the J gene end by 9 bases; junction bases not matched to a gene: 8. There are 13 residues in the CDR3. The germline CDR1 and CDR2 sequences are KGHSH and LQKENI. The CDR3 protein is CASSLQGLAPQHF. In DNA, the CDR3 is TGTGCCAGCTCTCTACAGGGGCTGGCGCCCCAGCATTTT. The full variable domain, rest sourced from reference TRBV18 and TRBJ1-5, is NAGVMQNPRHLVRRRGQEARLRCSPMKGHSHVYWYRQLPEEGLKFMVYLQKENIIDESGMPKERFSAEFPKEGPSILRIQQVVRGDSAAYFCASSLQGLAPQHFGDGTRLSIL.

This chain links TRBV6-1 with TRBJ2-7, with 10 bases fitting TRBD2. CDR1 and CDR2 (germline): MNHNS, SASEGT. With 6 bases clipped from V and 7 bases from J, the junction kept 12 bases outside the gene matches. The CDR3 runs to 15 residues. The CDR3 DNA reads TGTGCCAGCAGGCTAGCGGGAGCGCAAGGAAAAGAGCAGTACTTC. Protein product: CASRLAGAQGKEQYF.

The chain recombines TRBV9 with TRBJ2-6; 11 nucleotides agree with TRBD1. Germline V gene sequence: CDR1 SGDLS, CDR2 YYNGEE. There are 19 residues in the CDR3. Trimming at V came to 0 bases and at J to 3 bases, leaving 8 bases not matched to a gene. The CDR3 DNA sequence: TGTGCCAGCAGCGTAGGCTCGGGACAGGGGGTTCGTGGGGCCAACGTCCTGACTTTC. Encoded protein: CASSVGSGQGVRGANVLTF.

The chain carries TRBV11-2 and TRBJ2-3, with D possibly matching TRBD1 (6 bases). V lost 5 bases and J 6 bases, leaving 18 bases between the germline ends. The CDR3 has 15 residues. From germline, CDR1 is SGHAT and CDR2 FQNNGV. This CDR3 is CASSLGTGTFDTQYF. DNA of the CDR3: TGTGCCAGCAGCCTCGGGACCGGGACATTTGATACGCAGTATTTT.

The chain recombines TRBV27 with TRBJ2-7, with TRBD2 as a possible D gene (5 bases). CDR3 size: 13 residues. Looked up from germline, CDR1 is MNHEY and CDR2 is SMNVEV (reference sequence). The V gene lost 7 bases and the J gene lost 5 bases, with 15 bases spanning the gap. CDR3 region: CASTSRDVHEQYF. CDR3 coding DNA: TGTGCCAGCACGTCCCGGGATGTCCACGAGCAGTACTTC.

The CDR3 region has the DNA TGCGCCAGCAGCTTGGTGAGCGGGAGCTCCTACAATGAGCAGTTCTTC. Translating it yields CASSLVSGSSYNEQFF. V usage is TRBV5-1 and J usage is TRBJ2-1; 8 bases map to TRBD2. The CDR3 has 16 residues. The trim removed 0 bases at V and 0 bases at J, leaving 2 bases unmatched. The germline gives CDR1 SGHRS, CDR2 YFSETQ.

The chain employs TRBV28 and TRBJ1-5; perhaps TRBD1 as D (6 bases). There are 14 residues in the CDR3. In germline, CDR1 is MDHEN, CDR2 SYDVKM. V lost 7 bases, J lost 0 bases, and 10 bases lay in between. This CDR3 is CASTPGDSNQPQHF. In DNA form, the CDR3 reads TGTGCCAGCACCCCAGGGGATAGCAATCAGCCCCAGCATTTT.

The chain has TRBV19 and TRBJ2-2, with no clear D. The CDR3 extends over 14 amino acids. The V end lost 1 base, the J end lost 5 bases, and 8 bases lay between the germline ends. Looked up from germline, CDR1 is LNHDA and CDR2 is SQIVND (reference sequence). CDR3 nucleotide sequence: TGTGCCAGTAGTATAGGCCTACCAACCGGGGAGCTGTTTTTT. Translating it yields CASSIGLPTGELFF.

A note on this clone: A read error may account for a junction end that differs from germline. V usage is TRBV25-1 and J usage is TRBJ1-1; 9 nucleotides line up with TRBD1. Germline V gene data show CDR1 as MGHDK and CDR2 as SYGVNS. CDR3 length: 15 amino acids. The CDR3 DNA sequence: TGTGCCAGCGGTGAGGACAGGGGTAAATACACTGAAGCTTTCTTT. Translating it yields CASGEDRGKYTEAFF.

The V call is TRBV2, the J call TRBJ1-1; D remains ambiguous. The germline V and J ends were trimmed by 8 bases and 6 bases, with 19 bases remaining between them. Germline V gene sequence: CDR1 SNHLY, CDR2 FYNNEI. CDR3 size: 14 residues. CDR3 in amino acids: CASRRIGEHSEAFF. The DNA for the CDR3 is TGTGCCAGCCGGAGAATCGGGGAGCACTCTGAAGCTTTCTTT.

This clone was counted once. The chain uses TRBV5-4 and TRBJ1-6, with D perhaps matching TRBD1 (5 bases). The CDR3 consists of 17 residues. CDR1 is SGHNT and CDR2 is YYREEE in the germline V gene (reference sequence). V was shortened by 0 bases and J by 1 base, with 11 bases between the two germline ends. In DNA form, the CDR3 reads TGTGCCAGCAGCTTGGATCAGGGAAGTTCCTATAATTCACCCCTCCACTTT. It translates to CASSLDQGSSYNSPLHF.

The rearrangement links TRBV7-2 to TRBJ1-6, with D perhaps matching TRBD1 (5 bases). V gave up 0 bases and J gave up 9 bases, with 9 bases separating them. Germline-derived CDR1 and CDR2 are SGHTA and FQGNSA. The CDR3 runs to 14 residues. Here the CDR3 DNA reads TGTGCCAGCAGCTTAGCATTAAGGGGTTCACCCCTCCACTTT. Translation gives CASSLALRGSPLHF.